This note documents a single TCR beta chain sequence. These data belong to a study of blood T cell repertoires in COVID-19. Study overall: The United States, Italy and Spain supplied acute and convalescent COVID-19 samples. From T cells, B-cell-depleted T cells, or PBMCs came the material, which was cDNA or gDNA.

Produced via immunoSEQ multiplex PCR; TCRdb's table is partial and in-frame only. The sample records 150,000 to 200,000 clones, about 88% being singletons. The sample consisted of peripheral blood. The sequence derives from an elderly woman in a cohort sampled during active or convalescent COVID-19.

This chain's CDR3 is CASSRRAGLTSYNEQFF. In DNA form, the CDR3 reads TGTGCCAGCAGCCGTAGAGCGGGACTTACCTCCTACAATGAGCAGTTCTTC. The chain uses TRBV3-1 (or the pseudogene TRBV3-2) and TRBJ2-1, with 7 bases matching TRBD2. Trimming took 4 bases from V and 0 from J; bases not matched to a gene: 9. Germline lookup yields CDR1 LGHDT and CDR2 YNNKEL (reference sequence). This CDR3 has 17 residues.